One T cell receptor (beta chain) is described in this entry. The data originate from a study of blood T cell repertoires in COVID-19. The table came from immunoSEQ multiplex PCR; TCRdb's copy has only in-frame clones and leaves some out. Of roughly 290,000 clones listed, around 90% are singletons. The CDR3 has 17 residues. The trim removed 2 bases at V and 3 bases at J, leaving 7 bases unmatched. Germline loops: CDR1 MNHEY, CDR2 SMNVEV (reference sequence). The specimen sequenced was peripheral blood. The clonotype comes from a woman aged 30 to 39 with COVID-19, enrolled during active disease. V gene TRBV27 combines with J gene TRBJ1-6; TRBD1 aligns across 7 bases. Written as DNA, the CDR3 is TGTGCCAGCAGTTTACCGCCGACAGGGTTCTATAATTCACCCCTCCACTTT. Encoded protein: CASSLPPTGFYNSPLHF.